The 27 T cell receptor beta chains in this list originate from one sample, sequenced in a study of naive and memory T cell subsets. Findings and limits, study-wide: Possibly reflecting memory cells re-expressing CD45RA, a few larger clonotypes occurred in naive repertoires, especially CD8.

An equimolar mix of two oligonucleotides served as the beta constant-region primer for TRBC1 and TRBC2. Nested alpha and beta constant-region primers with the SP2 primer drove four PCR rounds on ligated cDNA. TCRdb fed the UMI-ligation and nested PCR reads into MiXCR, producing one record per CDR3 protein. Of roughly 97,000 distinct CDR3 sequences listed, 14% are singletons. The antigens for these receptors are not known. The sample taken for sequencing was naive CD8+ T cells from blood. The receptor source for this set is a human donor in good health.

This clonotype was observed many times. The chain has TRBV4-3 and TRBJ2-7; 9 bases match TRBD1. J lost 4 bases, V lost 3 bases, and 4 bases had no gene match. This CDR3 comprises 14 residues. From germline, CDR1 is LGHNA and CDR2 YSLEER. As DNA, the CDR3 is TGCGCCAGCAGCCAGGGACAGGGTATTTACGAGCAGTACTTC. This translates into CASSQGQGIYEQYF.

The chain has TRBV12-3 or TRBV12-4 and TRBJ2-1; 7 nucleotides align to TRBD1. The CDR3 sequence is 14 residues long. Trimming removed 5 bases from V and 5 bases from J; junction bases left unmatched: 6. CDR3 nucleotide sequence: TGTGCCAGCAGTCCACGGACAGGCCACAATGAGCAGTTCTTC. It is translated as CASSPRTGHNEQFF.

The CDR3 reads CASSMTGQTYEQYF. The CDR3 region has the DNA TGTGCCAGTAGTATGACCGGACAGACCTACGAGCAGTACTTC. The chain combines TRBV19 with TRBJ2-7; D is perhaps TRBD1 (6 bases). The CDR3 sequence is 14 residues long. Trimming took 3 bases from V and 2 from J, leaving 11 bases between them. Germline V lookup: CDR1 LNHDA, CDR2 SQIVND (reference sequence).

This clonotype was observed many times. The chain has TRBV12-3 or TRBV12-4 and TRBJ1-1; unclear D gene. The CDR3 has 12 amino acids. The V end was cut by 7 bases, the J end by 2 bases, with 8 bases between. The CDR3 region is CASTLGNTEAFF. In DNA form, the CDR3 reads TGTGCCAGCACCCTTGGAAACACTGAAGCTTTCTTT.

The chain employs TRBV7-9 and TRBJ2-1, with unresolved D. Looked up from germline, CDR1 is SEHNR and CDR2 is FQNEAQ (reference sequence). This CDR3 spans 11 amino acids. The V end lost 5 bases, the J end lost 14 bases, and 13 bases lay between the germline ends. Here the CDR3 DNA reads TGTGCCAGCAGCCCCGGTTTCAATGAGTTCTTC. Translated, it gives CASSPGFNEFF.

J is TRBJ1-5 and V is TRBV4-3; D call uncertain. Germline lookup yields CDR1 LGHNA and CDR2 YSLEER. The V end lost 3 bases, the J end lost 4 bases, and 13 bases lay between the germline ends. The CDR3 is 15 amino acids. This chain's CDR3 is CASSQGRLDNQPQHF. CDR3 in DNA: TGCGCCAGCAGCCAGGGAAGGCTAGATAATCAGCCCCAGCATTTT.

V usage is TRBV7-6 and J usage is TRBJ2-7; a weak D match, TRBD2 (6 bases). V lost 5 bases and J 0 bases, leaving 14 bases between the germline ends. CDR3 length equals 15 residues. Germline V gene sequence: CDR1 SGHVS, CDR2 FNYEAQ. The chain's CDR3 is CASSLIAESSYEQYF. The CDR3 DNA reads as TGTGCCAGCAGCCTCATAGCGGAAAGCTCCTACGAGCAGTACTTC.

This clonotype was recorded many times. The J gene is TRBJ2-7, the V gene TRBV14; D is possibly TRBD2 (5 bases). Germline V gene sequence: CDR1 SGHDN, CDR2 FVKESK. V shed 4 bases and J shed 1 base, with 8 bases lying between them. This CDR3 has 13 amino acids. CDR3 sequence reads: CASSPGLSYEQYF. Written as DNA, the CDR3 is TGTGCCAGCAGCCCAGGACTTTCCTACGAGCAGTACTTC.

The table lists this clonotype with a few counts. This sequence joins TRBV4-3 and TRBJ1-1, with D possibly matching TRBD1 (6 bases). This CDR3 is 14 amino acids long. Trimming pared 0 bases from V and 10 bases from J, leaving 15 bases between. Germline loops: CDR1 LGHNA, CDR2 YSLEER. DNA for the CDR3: TGCGCCAGCAGCCAAGACGGATTGGCAGGGGTAGCTTTCTTT. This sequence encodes CASSQDGLAGVAFF.

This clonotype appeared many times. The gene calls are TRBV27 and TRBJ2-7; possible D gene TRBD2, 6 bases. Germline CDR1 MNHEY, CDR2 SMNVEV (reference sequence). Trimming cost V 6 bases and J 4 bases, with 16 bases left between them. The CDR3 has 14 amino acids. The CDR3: CASSPGGVRYEQYF. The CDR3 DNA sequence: TGTGCCAGCAGCCCCGGAGGGGTGAGGTACGAGCAGTACTTC.

In DNA form, the CDR3 reads TGTGCCAGCAGCGAAGAGACTAGCGGGGGTTACGAGCAGTACTTC. Protein sequence: CASSEETSGGYEQYF. V is TRBV7-9 and J is TRBJ2-7, with 12 bases that match TRBD2. CDR3 length: 15 amino acids. Germline CDR1 and CDR2: SEHNR and FQNEAQ (reference sequence). The V and J ends lost 5 bases and 4 bases, in that order; junction bases with no gene match: 6.

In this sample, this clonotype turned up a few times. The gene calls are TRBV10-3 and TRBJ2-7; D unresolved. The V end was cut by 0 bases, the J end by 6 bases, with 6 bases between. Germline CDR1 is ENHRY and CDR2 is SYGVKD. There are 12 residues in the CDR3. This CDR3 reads CAISESPTEQYF. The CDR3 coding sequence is TGTGCCATCAGTGAGTCTCCGACCGAGCAGTACTTC.

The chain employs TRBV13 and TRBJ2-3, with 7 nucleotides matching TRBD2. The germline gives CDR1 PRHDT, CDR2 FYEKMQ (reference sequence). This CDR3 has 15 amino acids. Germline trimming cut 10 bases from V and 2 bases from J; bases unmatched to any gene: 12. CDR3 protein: CATPSPAGNTDTQYF. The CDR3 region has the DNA TGTGCCACCCCATCCCCAGCGGGGAACACAGATACGCAGTATTTT.

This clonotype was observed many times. CDR3 nucleotide sequence: TGTGCCAGCAGCTTAGAATTTAACTATGGCTACACCTTC. Translated, it gives CASSLEFNYGYTF. V and J are TRBV7-9 and TRBJ1-2, with unresolved D. This CDR3 region has 13 residues. Trimming left V 1 base short and J 1 base short, with 4 bases between. CDR1 SEHNR and CDR2 FQNEAQ come from the germline V gene (reference sequence). Using reference TRBV7-9 and TRBJ1-2 for the parts outside the CDR3, the full variable domain is DTGVSQNPRHKITKRGQNVTFRCDPISEHNRLYWYRQTLGQGPEFLTYFQNEAQLEKSRLLSDRFSAERPKGSFSTLEIQRTEQGDSAMYLCASSLEFNYGYTFGSGTRLTVV.

The CDR3 region has the DNA TGTGCCAGCAGCACCGGACTAGCGGGAAGCCAAGAGACCCAGTACTTC. This encodes CASSTGLAGSQETQYF. The J gene is TRBJ2-5, the V gene TRBV5-4; TRBD2 aligns across 12 bases. The CDR3 covers 16 residues. Trimming at V came to 4 bases and at J to 1 base, leaving 5 bases not matched to a gene. Germline-derived CDR1 and CDR2 are SGHNT and YYREEE (reference sequence).

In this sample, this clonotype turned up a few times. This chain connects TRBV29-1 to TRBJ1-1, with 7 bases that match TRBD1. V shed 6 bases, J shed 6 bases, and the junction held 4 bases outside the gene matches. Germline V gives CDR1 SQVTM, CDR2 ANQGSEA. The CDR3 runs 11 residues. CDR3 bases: TGCAGCGTCCAGGGGGACGCTGAAGCTTTCTTT. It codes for CSVQGDAEAFF. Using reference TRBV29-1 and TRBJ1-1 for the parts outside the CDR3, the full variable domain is SAVISQKPSRDICQRGTSLTIQCQVDSQVTMMFWYRQQPGQSLTLIATANQGSEATYESGFVIDKFPISRPNLTFSTLTVSNMSPEDSSIYLCSVQGDAEAFFGQGTRLTVV.

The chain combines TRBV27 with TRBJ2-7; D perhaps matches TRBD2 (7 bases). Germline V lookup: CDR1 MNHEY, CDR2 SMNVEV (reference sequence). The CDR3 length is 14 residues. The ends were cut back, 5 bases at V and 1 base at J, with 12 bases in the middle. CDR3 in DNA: TGTGCCAGCAGTCCGGGGGGCGGTTCCTACGAGCAGTACTTC. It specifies CASSPGGGSYEQYF.

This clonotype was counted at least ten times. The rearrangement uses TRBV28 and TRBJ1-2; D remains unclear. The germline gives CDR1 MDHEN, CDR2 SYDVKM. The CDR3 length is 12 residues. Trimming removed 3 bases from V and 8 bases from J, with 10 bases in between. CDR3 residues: CASSFGLDGYTF. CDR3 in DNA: TGTGCCAGCAGTTTCGGGTTGGACGGCTACACCTTC.

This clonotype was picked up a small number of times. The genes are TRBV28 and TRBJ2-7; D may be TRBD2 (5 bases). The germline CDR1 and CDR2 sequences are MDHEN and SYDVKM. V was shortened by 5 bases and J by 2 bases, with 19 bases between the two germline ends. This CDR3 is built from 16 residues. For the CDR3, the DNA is TGTGCCAGCAGTCAGGCCGGGGAATCAAATACCTACGAGCAGTACTTC. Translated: CASSQAGESNTYEQYF.

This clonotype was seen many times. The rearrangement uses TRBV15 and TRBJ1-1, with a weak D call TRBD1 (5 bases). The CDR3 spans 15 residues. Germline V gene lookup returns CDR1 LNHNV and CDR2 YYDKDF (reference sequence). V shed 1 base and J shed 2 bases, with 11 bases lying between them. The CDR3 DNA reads TGTGCCACCAGCAGAGGCCGGGACGGTAACACTGAAGCTTTCTTT. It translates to CATSRGRDGNTEAFF.

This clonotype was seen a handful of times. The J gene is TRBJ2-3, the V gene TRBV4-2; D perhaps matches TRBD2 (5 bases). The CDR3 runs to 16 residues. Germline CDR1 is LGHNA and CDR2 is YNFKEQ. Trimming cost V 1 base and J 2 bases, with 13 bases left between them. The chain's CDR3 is CASSQVRVGDTDTQYF. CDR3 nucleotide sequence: TGTGCCAGCAGCCAAGTGCGGGTCGGTGACACAGATACGCAGTATTTT.

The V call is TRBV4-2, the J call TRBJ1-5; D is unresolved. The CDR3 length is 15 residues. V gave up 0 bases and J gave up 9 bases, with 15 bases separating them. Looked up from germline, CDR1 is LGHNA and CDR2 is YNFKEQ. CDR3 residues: CASSQEFSFSLPQHF. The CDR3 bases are TGTGCCAGCAGCCAAGAGTTCAGCTTCAGTCTGCCCCAGCATTTT.

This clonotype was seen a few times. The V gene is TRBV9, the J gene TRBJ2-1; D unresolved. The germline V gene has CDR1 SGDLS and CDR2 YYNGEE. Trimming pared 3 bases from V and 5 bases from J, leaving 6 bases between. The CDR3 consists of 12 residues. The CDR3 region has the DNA TGTGCCAGCAGCGACAGCGACAATGAGCAGTTCTTC. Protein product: CASSDSDNEQFF.

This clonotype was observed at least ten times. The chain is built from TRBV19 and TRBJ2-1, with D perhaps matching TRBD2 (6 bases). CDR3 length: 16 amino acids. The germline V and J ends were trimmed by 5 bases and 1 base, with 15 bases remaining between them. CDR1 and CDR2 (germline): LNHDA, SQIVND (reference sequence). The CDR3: CASSYPGGNSYNEQFF. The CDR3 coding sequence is TGTGCCAGTAGTTACCCCGGAGGGAATTCCTACAATGAGCAGTTCTTC.

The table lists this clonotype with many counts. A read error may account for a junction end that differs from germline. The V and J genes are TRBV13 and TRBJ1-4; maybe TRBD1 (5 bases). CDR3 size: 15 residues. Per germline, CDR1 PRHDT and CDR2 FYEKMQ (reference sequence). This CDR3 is CASTLRGPRDEKLFF. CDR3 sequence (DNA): TGTGCGAGCACGCTCCGGGGCCCTCGGGATGAAAAACTGTTTTTT.

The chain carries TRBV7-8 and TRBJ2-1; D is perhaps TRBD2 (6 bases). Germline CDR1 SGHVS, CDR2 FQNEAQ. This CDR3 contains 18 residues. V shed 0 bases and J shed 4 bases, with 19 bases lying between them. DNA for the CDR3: TGTGCCAGCAGCTTAGCACCCGGGACTCCTACGCCTTACAATGAGCAGTTCTTC. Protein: CASSLAPGTPTPYNEQFF.

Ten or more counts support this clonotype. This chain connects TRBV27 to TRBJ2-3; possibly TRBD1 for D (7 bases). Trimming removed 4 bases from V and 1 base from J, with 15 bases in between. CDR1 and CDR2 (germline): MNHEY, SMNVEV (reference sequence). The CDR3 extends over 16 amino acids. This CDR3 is CASSSRTGGRTDTQYF. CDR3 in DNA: TGTGCCAGCAGTTCCCGGACAGGAGGGCGCACAGATACGCAGTATTTT.